The present TCR beta chain was sequenced within a study of monozygotic twins with inflammatory bowel disease. TCRdb re-called the 5' RACE reads; one entry per CDR3 protein, DNA not given. The sample table includes more than 75,000 distinct CDR3 sequences. Regarding this clonotype: Its specificity is not known.

Study-wide findings and caveats: Healthy co-twins showed greater TCRbeta diversity (inverse Simpson) than IBD patients.

The CDR3 length is 17 residues. Germline CDR1 and CDR2: SGHRS and YFSETQ. This sequence joins TRBV5-1 and TRBJ2-1; TCRdb's assignment of TRBD1 cannot be checked, as there is no DNA. Sequenced material: blood. The clonotype comes from a human donor with ulcerative colitis or Crohn's disease, or a healthy co-twin of an affected twin (not recorded which). Here the CDR3 reads CASSLAPGTGKGNEQFF.